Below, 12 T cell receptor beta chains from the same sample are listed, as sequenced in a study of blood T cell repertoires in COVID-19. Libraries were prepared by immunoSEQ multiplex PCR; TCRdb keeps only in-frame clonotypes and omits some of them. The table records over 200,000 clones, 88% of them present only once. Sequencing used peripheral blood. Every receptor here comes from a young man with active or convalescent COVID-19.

This CDR3 is CASSVATGPQETQYF. The DNA of the CDR3 is TGTGCCAGCAGCGTAGCTACAGGGCCCCAAGAGACCCAGTACTTC. This rearrangement joins TRBV9 to TRBJ2-5, with TRBD1 as a possible D gene (6 bases). The germline V and J ends were trimmed by 0 bases and 1 base, with 10 bases remaining between them. The CDR3 extends over 15 amino acids. Germline CDR1 reads SGDLS; CDR2 reads YYNGEE.

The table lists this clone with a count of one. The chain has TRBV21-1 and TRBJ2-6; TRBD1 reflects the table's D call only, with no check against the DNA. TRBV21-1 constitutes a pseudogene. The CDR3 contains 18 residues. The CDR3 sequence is CASSPRITGVSGANVLTF. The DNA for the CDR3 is TGTGCCAGCAGCCCCCGGATAACAGGTGTCTCTGGGGCCAACGTCCTGACTTTC.

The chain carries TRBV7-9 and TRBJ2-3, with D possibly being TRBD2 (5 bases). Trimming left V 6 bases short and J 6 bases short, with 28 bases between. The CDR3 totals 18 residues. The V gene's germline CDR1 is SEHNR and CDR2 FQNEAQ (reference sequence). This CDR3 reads CASRPISGPLSYRDTQYF. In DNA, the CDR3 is TGTGCCAGCAGACCTATCAGCGGCCCCCTCTCTTATCGGGATACGCAGTATTTT.

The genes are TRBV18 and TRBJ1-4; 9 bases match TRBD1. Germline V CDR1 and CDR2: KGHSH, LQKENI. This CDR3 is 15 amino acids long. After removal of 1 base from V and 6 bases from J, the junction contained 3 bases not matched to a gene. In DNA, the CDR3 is TGTGCCAGCTCACCACAGAGGACAGGGGATGAAAAACTGTTTTTT. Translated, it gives CASSPQRTGDEKLFF.

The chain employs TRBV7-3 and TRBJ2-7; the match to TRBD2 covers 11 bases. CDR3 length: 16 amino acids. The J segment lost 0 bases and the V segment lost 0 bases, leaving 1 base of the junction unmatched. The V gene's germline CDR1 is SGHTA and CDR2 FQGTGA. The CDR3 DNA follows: TGTGCCAGCAGCTTAACTGGGACTAGCGGCTCCTACGAGCAGTACTTC. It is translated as CASSLTGTSGSYEQYF.

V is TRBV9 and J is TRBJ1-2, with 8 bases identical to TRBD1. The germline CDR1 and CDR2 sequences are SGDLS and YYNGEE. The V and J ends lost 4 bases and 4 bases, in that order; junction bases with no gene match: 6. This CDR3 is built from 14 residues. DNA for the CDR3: TGTGCCAGCAGCTCAAGGACAGGGACCTATGGCTACACCTTC. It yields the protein CASSSRTGTYGYTF.

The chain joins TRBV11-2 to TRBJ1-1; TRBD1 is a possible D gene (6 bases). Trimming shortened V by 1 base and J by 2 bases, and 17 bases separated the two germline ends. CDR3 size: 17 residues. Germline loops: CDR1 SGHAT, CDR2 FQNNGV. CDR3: CASSLGSRGGLNTEAFF. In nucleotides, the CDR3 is TGTGCCAGCAGCTTAGGATCTCGAGGGGGATTAAACACTGAAGCTTTCTTT. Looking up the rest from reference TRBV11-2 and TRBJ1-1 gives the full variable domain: EAGVAQSPRYKIIEKRQSVAFWCNPISGHATLYWYQQILGQGPKLLIQFQNNGVVDDSQLPKDRFSAERLKGVDSTLKIQPAKLEDSAVYLCASSLGSRGGLNTEAFFGQGTRLTVV.

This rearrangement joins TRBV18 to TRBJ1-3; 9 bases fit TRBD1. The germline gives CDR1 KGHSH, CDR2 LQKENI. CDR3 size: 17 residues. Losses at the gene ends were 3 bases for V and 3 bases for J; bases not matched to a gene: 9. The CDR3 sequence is CASSPRPDRGFGNTIYF. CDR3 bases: TGTGCCAGCTCACCCAGACCGGACAGGGGTTTTGGAAACACCATATATTTT.

The CDR3 here is CASISGQVTDTQYF. The CDR3 region has the DNA TGTGCCAGCATTTCAGGGCAGGTCACAGATACGCAGTATTTT. This chain uses TRBV6-4 with TRBJ2-3, with a possible D match to TRBD1 (5 bases). The V gene's germline CDR1 is MRHNA and CDR2 SNTAGT. This CDR3 has 14 residues. V gave up 7 bases and J gave up 2 bases, with 13 bases separating them.

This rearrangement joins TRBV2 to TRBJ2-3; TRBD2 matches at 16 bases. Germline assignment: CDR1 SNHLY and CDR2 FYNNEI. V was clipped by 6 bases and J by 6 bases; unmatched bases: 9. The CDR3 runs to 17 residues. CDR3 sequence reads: CASSGGTSGRARDTQYF. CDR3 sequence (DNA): TGTGCCAGCAGCGGTGGGACTAGCGGGAGGGCCCGGGATACGCAGTATTTT.

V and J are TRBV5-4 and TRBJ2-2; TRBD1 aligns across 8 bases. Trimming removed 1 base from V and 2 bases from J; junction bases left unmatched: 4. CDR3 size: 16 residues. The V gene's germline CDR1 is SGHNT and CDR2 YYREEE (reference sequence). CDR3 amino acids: CASSLPGQGNTGELFF. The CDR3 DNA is TGTGCCAGCAGCTTGCCCGGACAGGGTAACACCGGGGAGCTGTTTTTT.

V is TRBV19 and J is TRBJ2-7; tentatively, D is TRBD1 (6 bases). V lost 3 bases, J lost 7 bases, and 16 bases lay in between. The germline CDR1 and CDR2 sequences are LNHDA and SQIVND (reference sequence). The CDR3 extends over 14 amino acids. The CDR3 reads CASSILPGVGEQYF. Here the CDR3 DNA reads TGTGCCAGTAGTATCCTCCCAGGGGTAGGAGAGCAGTACTTC.